Listed here are 25 T cell receptor beta chains from one sample, sequenced in a study of OX40 agonist ivuxolimab in advanced cancers. Using immunoSEQ multiplex PCR, the repertoire was profiled, and TCRdb retains in-frame clones only, with some absent. The sample lists around 99,000 clones, 91% occurring once. The material sequenced was CD4+ or CD8+ T cells sorted from blood, taken in a trial of the OX40 agonist ivuxolimab. The receptors were sampled from an adult with an advanced solid tumor such as melanoma, head and neck, liver or kidney cancer.

The chain couples TRBV28 to TRBJ2-2, with 7 bases aligning to TRBD2. CDR1 is MDHEN, CDR2 SYDVKM, per germline. This CDR3 contains 15 residues. The V segment lost 5 bases and the J segment 1 base; nucleotides outside the gene matches: 4. The CDR3 bases are TGTGCCAGCAGTCACGGGACTATGAACACCGGGGAGCTGTTTTTT. Amino acids: CASSHGTMNTGELFF.

V is TRBV11-1 and J is TRBJ2-1; perhaps TRBD2 as D (7 bases). The V and J ends lost 3 bases and 3 bases respectively, with 15 bases between them. This CDR3 is 16 amino acids long. The germline gives CDR1 SGHAT, CDR2 FQDESV (reference sequence). The CDR3 loop reads CASSFSGGAGYNEQFF. CDR3 in DNA: TGTGCCAGCAGCTTCTCGGGGGGCGCCGGCTACAATGAGCAGTTCTTC.

A single count supports this clone. This chain joins TRBV5-1 and TRBJ2-5; perhaps TRBD2 as D (5 bases). There are 13 residues in the CDR3. The germline V and J ends were trimmed by 0 bases and 11 bases, with 14 bases remaining between them. Germline CDR1 is SGHRS and CDR2 is YFSETQ. The CDR3: CASSLVELGEQYF. In DNA form, the CDR3 reads TGCGCCAGCAGCTTGGTCGAGCTGGGAGAGCAGTACTTC. The whole variable domain, filled in from reference TRBV5-1 and TRBJ2-5, reads KAGVTQTPRYLIKTRGQQVTLSCSPISGHRSVSWYQQTPGQGLQFLFEYFSETQRNKGNFPGRFSGRQFSNSRSEMNVSTLELGDSALYLCASSLVELGEQYFGPGTRLLVL.

This chain joins TRBV6-1 and TRBJ1-2; 9 nucleotides align to TRBD1. This CDR3 spans 15 amino acids. Trimming removed 7 bases from V and 4 bases from J; junction bases left unmatched: 10. CDR1 MNHNS and CDR2 SASEGT come from the germline V gene. CDR3 protein: CASTSRDRDGYGYTF. The CDR3 region has the DNA TGTGCCAGCACGTCTCGGGACAGGGATGGCTATGGCTACACCTTC.

The count of this clone is one. The genes are TRBV5-1 and TRBJ2-3; D uncertain. The CDR3 covers 12 residues. V was shortened by 5 bases and J by 0 bases, with 4 bases between the two germline ends. Germline values: CDR1 SGHRS, CDR2 YFSETQ. CDR3 sequence (DNA): TGCGCCAGCAGGGGGAGCACAGATACGCAGTATTTT. Translated, it gives CASRGSTDTQYF. Full variable domain (rest looked up from reference TRBV5-1 and TRBJ2-3): KAGVTQTPRYLIKTRGQQVTLSCSPISGHRSVSWYQQTPGQGLQFLFEYFSETQRNKGNFPGRFSGRQFSNSRSEMNVSTLELGDSALYLCASRGSTDTQYFGPGTRLTVL.

The chain is built from TRBV4-3 and TRBJ2-5; 7 bases are shared with TRBD1. V was pared by 5 bases and J by 5 bases, with 11 bases of the junction left unmatched. Germline CDR1 and CDR2: LGHNA and YSLEER. The CDR3 loop spans 15 amino acids. The CDR3 nucleotides read TGCGCCAGCAGCTTTGAACAGGGGCGCGGGGAGACCCAGTACTTC. Translated: CASSFEQGRGETQYF.

This clone was recorded a few times. The junction departs from germline at one end; a sequencing error may be responsible. The rearrangement joins TRBV28 to TRBJ1-2; 7 bases are shared with TRBD1. Germline CDR1 reads MDHEN; CDR2 reads SYDVKM. There are 14 residues in the CDR3. The chain's CDR3 is CASSLHRGGYDYTF. The CDR3 DNA reads as TGTGCCAGCAGTTTGCACAGGGGTGGGTATGACTACACCTTC.

This clone has just one count. The V call is TRBV11-3, the J call TRBJ2-7, with D possibly TRBD2 on 5 matching bases. Germline V gives CDR1 SGHNT, CDR2 YENEEA. This CDR3 contains 17 residues. The germline V and J ends were trimmed by 5 bases and 2 bases, with 22 bases remaining between them. In DNA, the CDR3 is TGTGCCAGCAGCCCCCTCGGGGAAGGGTCTAGGGCCTACGAGCAGTACTTC. Translated, it gives CASSPLGEGSRAYEQYF.

This chain connects TRBV7-2 to TRBJ2-3; no reliable D call. CDR1 and CDR2 from the germline V gene are SGHTA and FQGNSA. Trimming left V 5 bases short and J 10 bases short, with 16 bases between. This CDR3 has 13 amino acids. The CDR3 bases are TGTGCCAGCAGCGGCCTTGTTGGGCCTCCGCAGTATTTT. As protein: CASSGLVGPPQYF.

The genes are TRBV27 and TRBJ1-3; D gene unclear. The CDR3 runs to 15 residues. The V gene lost 3 bases and the J gene lost 3 bases, with 12 bases spanning the gap. CDR1 is MNHEY and CDR2 is SMNVEV in the germline V gene (reference sequence). CDR3 bases: TGTGCCAGCAGTTTGGGAGGCCTGGTTGGAAACACCATATATTTT. Amino acid sequence: CASSLGGLVGNTIYF.

This chain links TRBV5-8 with TRBJ2-1, with TRBD2 matching 11 bases. The CDR3 loop spans 20 amino acids. V lost 3 bases to trimming and J lost 0 bases; unmatched junction nucleotides: 14. Germline V gene lookup returns CDR1 SGHTS and CDR2 YDEGEE. CDR3 nucleotides: TGTGCCAGCAGCTCCGTAGCGGGAGGGCCCCGCCTCAGCTCCTACAATGAGCAGTTCTTC. Its protein product is CASSSVAGGPRLSSYNEQFF. Combining the CDR3 with reference TRBV5-8 and TRBJ2-1 gives the whole variable domain EAGVTQSPTHLIKTRGQQATLRCSPISGHTSVYWYQQALGLGLQFLLWYDEGEERNRGNFPPRFSGRQFPNYSSELNVNALELEDSALYLCASSSVAGGPRLSSYNEQFFGPGTRLTVL.

J is TRBJ2-5 and V is TRBV7-2; TRBD1 matches at 8 bases. The CDR3 totals 13 residues. Germline V gene sequence: CDR1 SGHTA, CDR2 FQGNSA. The J segment lost 3 bases and the V segment lost 5 bases, leaving 2 bases of the junction unmatched. The CDR3 protein is CASSKGQEETQYF. The CDR3, as DNA: TGTGCCAGCAGCAAGGGACAGGAAGAGACCCAGTACTTC.

The chain recombines TRBV7-2 with TRBJ2-3, with 8 bases identical to TRBD1. Germline values: CDR1 SGHTA, CDR2 FQGNSA. CDR3 length equals 13 residues. The chain's CDR3 is CATGGVGTDTQYF. The CDR3 coding sequence is TGTGCTACAGGGGGAGTGGGCACAGATACGCAGTATTTT.

The chain recombines TRBV7-2 with TRBJ2-7; 10 bases align to TRBD1. There are 17 residues in the CDR3. Germline loops: CDR1 SGHTA, CDR2 FQGNSA. V was clipped by 3 bases and J by 1 base; unmatched bases: 9. The CDR3 DNA follows: TGTGCCAGCAGCTTGCGGACAGGGGGTGGAAGTTCCTACGAGCAGTACTTC. This gives the protein CASSLRTGGGSSYEQYF.

The chain couples TRBV7-8 to TRBJ2-7; D call uncertain. There are 13 residues in the CDR3. The germline V gene has CDR1 SGHVS and CDR2 FQNEAQ. V lost 3 bases to trimming and J lost 7 bases, with 13 bases between them. CDR3 sequence: CASSFETAGEQYF. CDR3 bases: TGTGCCAGCAGCTTCGAAACCGCCGGGGAGCAGTACTTC.

V is TRBV5-1 and J is TRBJ1-1; TRBD1 matches at 10 bases. Germline CDR1 is SGHRS and CDR2 is YFSETQ. Trimming took 3 bases from V and 2 from J; bases not matched to a gene: 1. This CDR3 has 14 amino acids. The DNA for the CDR3 is TGCGCCAGCAGCTGGGACAGGGGAAACACTGAAGCTTTCTTT. This translates into CASSWDRGNTEAFF.

The chain joins TRBV30 to TRBJ1-4; tentatively, D is TRBD1 (5 bases). The germline CDR1 and CDR2 sequences are GTSNPN and SVGIG (reference sequence). The CDR3 consists of 13 residues. The ends were cut back, 4 bases at V and 6 bases at J, with 12 bases in the middle. In DNA form, the CDR3 reads TGTGCCTGGAATGACGGGGCATATGAAAAACTGTTTTTT. The encoded protein is CAWNDGAYEKLFF.

The V gene is TRBV10-3, the J gene TRBJ2-2; 9 bases align to TRBD2. Per germline, CDR1 ENHRY and CDR2 SYGVKD. The CDR3 is 15 amino acids. V lost 11 bases and J lost 2; bases outside the gene matches: 9. CDR3 sequence reads: CAALAGDSNTGELFF. For the CDR3, the DNA is TGTGCCGCCTTAGCGGGAGATAGTAACACCGGGGAGCTGTTTTTT.

The genes are TRBV6-5 and TRBJ1-2; D is undetermined. Trimming took off 2 bases at V and 5 bases at J, with 12 bases between the two ends. The germline CDR1 and CDR2 sequences are MNHEY and SVGAGI. The CDR3 consists of 14 residues. The CDR3 DNA is TGTGCCAGCAGTTACACCGATGAGATTTATGGCTACACCTTC. It is translated as CASSYTDEIYGYTF.

DNA of the CDR3: TGTGCCAGTAGTATAGATAGGGGACAGGGGCTCGGACAGCCCCAGCATTTT. It is translated as CASSIDRGQGLGQPQHF. The rearrangement uses TRBV19 and TRBJ1-5, with 10 bases aligning to TRBD1. Unmatched junction bases numbered 9, after V lost 0 bases and J lost 7 bases. The germline CDR1 and CDR2 sequences are LNHDA and SQIVND (reference sequence). The CDR3 totals 17 residues.

The genes are TRBV19 and TRBJ2-7; maybe TRBD1 (6 bases). CDR1 and CDR2 from the germline V gene are LNHDA and SQIVND (reference sequence). The CDR3 has 15 amino acids. V lost 5 bases, J lost 2 bases, and 16 bases lay in between. CDR3 protein: CASSLSWDTTYEQYF. DNA for the CDR3: TGTGCCAGTAGTTTGTCTTGGGACACTACCTACGAGCAGTACTTC. Filled out from reference TRBV19 and TRBJ2-7, the complete variable domain reads DGGITQSPKYLFRKEGQNVTLSCEQNLNHDAMYWYRQDPGQGLRLIYYSQIVNDFQKGDIAEGYSVSREKKESFPLTVTSAQKNPTAFYLCASSLSWDTTYEQYFGPGTRLTVT.

This chain links TRBV5-4 with TRBJ2-7; 8 bases line up with TRBD2. The J segment lost 2 bases and the V segment lost 4 bases, leaving 8 bases of the junction unmatched. The CDR3 is 15 amino acids. In germline, CDR1 is SGHNT, CDR2 YYREEE (reference sequence). CDR3 region: CASSPQLAGAYEQYF. CDR3 nucleotide sequence: TGTGCCAGCAGCCCCCAGCTAGCGGGTGCCTACGAGCAGTACTTC. Looking up the rest from reference TRBV5-4 and TRBJ2-7 gives the full variable domain: ETGVTQSPTHLIKTRGQQVTLRCSSQSGHNTVSWYQQALGQGPQFIFQYYREEENGRGNFPPRFSGLQFPNYSSELNVNALELDDSALYLCASSPQLAGAYEQYFGPGTRLTVT.

The chain couples TRBV9 to TRBJ2-5, with D tentatively TRBD1 (5 bases). This CDR3 is 11 amino acids long. Germline values: CDR1 SGDLS, CDR2 YYNGEE. V gave up 7 bases and J gave up 3 bases, with 7 bases separating them. CDR3: CASGREETQYF. CDR3 DNA: TGTGCCAGCGGCAGGGAAGAGACCCAGTACTTC.

The chain is built from TRBV2 and TRBJ2-1; D remains ambiguous. Trimming shortened V by 7 bases and J by 4 bases, and 11 bases separated the two germline ends. The CDR3 totals 13 residues. CDR1 is SNHLY, CDR2 FYNNEI, per germline. CDR3 protein: CASNPGPYNEQFF. The CDR3, as DNA: TGTGCCAGCAATCCCGGGCCTTACAATGAGCAGTTCTTC. The full variable domain, completed using reference TRBV2 and TRBJ2-1, is EPEVTQTPSHQVTQMGQEVILRCVPISNHLYFYWYRQILGQKVEFLVSFYNNEISEKSEIFDDQFSVERPDGSNFTLKIRSTKLEDSAMYFCASNPGPYNEQFFGPGTRLTVL.

This clone was detected only once. The chain recombines TRBV7-2 with TRBJ1-2, with 10 bases identical to TRBD1. This CDR3 has 14 amino acids. The germline CDR1 and CDR2 sequences are SGHTA and FQGNSA. V lost 4 bases and J lost 2; bases outside the gene matches: 1. CDR3 loop: CASSSGQGNYGYTF. CDR3 DNA sequence: TGTGCCAGCAGCTCGGGACAGGGGAACTATGGCTACACCTTC.